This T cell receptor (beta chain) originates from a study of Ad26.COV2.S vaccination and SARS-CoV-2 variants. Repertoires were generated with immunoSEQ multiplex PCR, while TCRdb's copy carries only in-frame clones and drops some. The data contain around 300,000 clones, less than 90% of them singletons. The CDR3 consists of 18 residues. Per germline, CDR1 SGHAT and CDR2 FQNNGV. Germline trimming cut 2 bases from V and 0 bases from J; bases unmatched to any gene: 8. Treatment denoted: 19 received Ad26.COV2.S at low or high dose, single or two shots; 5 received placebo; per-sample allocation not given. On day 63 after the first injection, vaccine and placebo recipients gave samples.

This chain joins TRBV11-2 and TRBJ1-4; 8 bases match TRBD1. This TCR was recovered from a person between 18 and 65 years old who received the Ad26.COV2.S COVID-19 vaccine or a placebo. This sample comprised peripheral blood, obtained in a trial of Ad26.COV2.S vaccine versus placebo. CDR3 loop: CASSLTGGGTATNEKLFF. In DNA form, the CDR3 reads TGTGCCAGCAGCTTAACAGGGGGAGGGACTGCAACTAATGAAAAACTGTTTTTT.